The 14 T cell receptor beta chains presented below share a single source sample, sequenced in a study of PD-1 blockade in classical Hodgkin lymphoma. Every patient was affected by relapse after autologous stem cell transplantation, while exposure to brentuximab vedotin was not uniform. Repertoires were generated with immunoSEQ multiplex PCR, while TCRdb's copy carries only in-frame clones and drops some. The sample includes 30,000 to 45,000 clones, about 86% of them seen just once. Sequenced material: peripheral blood mononuclear cells (PBMCs), taken before the second cycle of nivolumab. The receptors stem from a human donor with classical Hodgkin lymphoma.

V is TRBV6-5 and J is TRBJ1-2; D remains unclear. The CDR3 runs to 14 residues. Germline V gene data show CDR1 as MNHEY and CDR2 as SVGAGI. The germline V and J ends were trimmed by 7 bases and 1 base, with 13 bases remaining between them. CDR3 in DNA: TGTGCCAGCAAGCCTCTGGCGGATAACTATGGCTACACCTTC. It encodes CASKPLADNYGYTF.

The chain has TRBV2 and TRBJ1-2; maybe TRBD1 (6 bases). V was clipped by 4 bases and J by 8 bases, with 8 bases between them. The germline V gene has CDR1 SNHLY and CDR2 FYNNEI. This CDR3 has 11 amino acids. This CDR3 reads CASSGTGGYTF. For the CDR3, the DNA is TGTGCCAGCAGTGGAACAGGGGGCTACACCTTC. Full variable domain (rest looked up from reference TRBV2 and TRBJ1-2): EPEVTQTPSHQVTQMGQEVILRCVPISNHLYFYWYRQILGQKVEFLVSFYNNEISEKSEIFDDQFSVERPDGSNFTLKIRSTKLEDSAMYFCASSGTGGYTFGSGTRLTVV.

The rearrangement uses TRBV27 and TRBJ2-1; 11 bases line up with TRBD2. CDR3 length equals 15 residues. Germline trimming cut 1 base from V and 6 bases from J; bases unmatched to any gene: 2. Germline CDR1 and CDR2: MNHEY and SMNVEV (reference sequence). CDR3: CASSLFLAGGNEQFF. CDR3 nucleotides: TGTGCCAGCAGTTTATTCCTAGCGGGAGGCAATGAGCAGTTCTTC.

The V gene is TRBV6-1, the J gene TRBJ1-1; D gene unclear. The CDR3 length is 12 residues. Germline CDR1 MNHNS, CDR2 SASEGT. Trimming left V 8 bases short and J 0 bases short, with 7 bases between. The CDR3 sequence is CASGTLNTEAFF. CDR3 coding DNA: TGTGCCAGCGGAACTTTGAACACTGAAGCTTTCTTT.

This rearrangement joins TRBV19 to TRBJ1-2, with D uncertain. The CDR3 runs to 12 residues. CDR1 is LNHDA and CDR2 is SQIVND in the germline V gene (reference sequence). V lost 8 bases, J lost 4 bases, and 11 bases lay in between. The CDR3, as DNA: TGTGCCAGTGGAGCCAAACCCTATGGCTACACCTTC. It translates to CASGAKPYGYTF. The whole variable domain, remainder taken from reference TRBV19 and TRBJ1-2, is DGGITQSPKYLFRKEGQNVTLSCEQNLNHDAMYWYRQDPGQGLRLIYYSQIVNDFQKGDIAEGYSVSREKKESFPLTVTSAQKNPTAFYLCASGAKPYGYTFGSGTRLTVV.

The chain uses TRBV5-1 and TRBJ2-2; 10 nucleotides agree with TRBD2. CDR1 is SGHRS, CDR2 YFSETQ, per germline. The J segment lost 7 bases and the V segment lost 4 bases, leaving 13 bases of the junction unmatched. This CDR3 has 17 amino acids. The CDR3 loop reads CASSHLRTSGSRGELFF. In DNA form, the CDR3 reads TGCGCCAGCAGCCACCTTCGGACTAGCGGTTCTCGCGGGGAGCTGTTTTTT.

The chain links TRBV10-3 to TRBJ2-7; 7 nucleotides align to TRBD2. Germline CDR1 is ENHRY and CDR2 is SYGVKD. This CDR3 has 13 residues. Trimming removed 5 bases from V and 5 bases from J; junction bases left unmatched: 6. The CDR3 spells CAISYPGGNEQYF. In DNA form, the CDR3 reads TGTGCCATCAGTTACCCCGGGGGGAACGAGCAGTACTTC.

The chain carries TRBV7-9 and TRBJ2-4, with 7 nucleotides matching TRBD1. Germline V gene sequence: CDR1 SEHNR, CDR2 FQNEAQ (reference sequence). V lost 5 bases, J lost 7 bases, and 5 bases stayed unmatched. The CDR3 totals 13 residues. The DNA for the CDR3 is TGTGCCAGCAGCCACGACAGGGTGAACATTCAGTACTTC. It specifies CASSHDRVNIQYF.

J is TRBJ2-5 and V is TRBV13; 11 nucleotides line up with TRBD1. Germline V gene lookup returns CDR1 PRHDT and CDR2 FYEKMQ (reference sequence). This CDR3 spans 14 amino acids. V was pared by 4 bases and J by 6 bases, with 4 bases of the junction left unmatched. This CDR3 is CASSSRDRGKTQYF. The CDR3 nucleotides read TGTGCCAGCAGCTCCCGGGACAGGGGGAAGACCCAGTACTTC.

This chain links TRBV5-1 with TRBJ2-7; no firm D call. The V gene's germline CDR1 is SGHRS and CDR2 YFSETQ. V dropped 0 bases and J dropped 0 bases, with 7 bases sitting between them. The CDR3 consists of 14 residues. The CDR3 sequence is CASSLVQSSYEQYF. CDR3 sequence (DNA): TGCGCCAGCAGCTTGGTACAGAGCTCCTACGAGCAGTACTTC. The complete variable domain, with remaining parts taken from reference TRBV5-1 and TRBJ2-7, reads KAGVTQTPRYLIKTRGQQVTLSCSPISGHRSVSWYQQTPGQGLQFLFEYFSETQRNKGNFPGRFSGRQFSNSRSEMNVSTLELGDSALYLCASSLVQSSYEQYFGPGTRLTVT.

This chain connects TRBV6-1 to TRBJ2-1; 7 bases map to TRBD2. CDR1 is MNHNS, CDR2 SASEGT, per germline. The V segment lost 1 base and the J segment 5 bases; nucleotides outside the gene matches: 11. The length of the CDR3 is 17 residues. DNA of the CDR3: TGTGCCAGCAGTGAAGTAGTACGGAGCGGGACCGACAATGAGCAGTTCTTC. Encoded protein: CASSEVVRSGTDNEQFF.

The sample holds one count of this clone. The gene calls are TRBV19 and TRBJ2-1; TRBD2 matches at 8 bases. The germline CDR1 and CDR2 sequences are LNHDA and SQIVND (reference sequence). J was trimmed by 3 bases and V by 8 bases; bases with no gene match: 6. The CDR3 runs 14 residues. This CDR3 is CASASREGYNEQFF. CDR3 in DNA: TGTGCCAGTGCTAGCCGGGAGGGCTACAATGAGCAGTTCTTC.

This sequence joins TRBV7-2 and TRBJ2-2; TRBD1 matches at 7 bases. This CDR3 spans 16 amino acids. V was pared by 5 bases and J by 4 bases, with 10 bases of the junction left unmatched. CDR1 and CDR2 (germline): SGHTA, FQGNSA. CDR3 loop: CASSLTGNMFTGELFF. In DNA form, the CDR3 reads TGTGCCAGCAGCCTGACAGGGAATATGTTCACCGGGGAGCTGTTTTTT.

This chain links TRBV5-1 with TRBJ2-7; 8 bases match TRBD1. The CDR3 covers 15 residues. Germline V CDR1 and CDR2: SGHRS, YFSETQ. J gave up 9 bases and V 0 bases, and 11 bases lay outside the gene matches. CDR3 sequence reads: CASSLARGPLMGQYF. The CDR3 nucleotides read TGCGCCAGCAGCTTGGCCAGGGGGCCCTTGATGGGGCAGTACTTC.